These 5 T cell receptor beta chains came from one sample sequenced in a study of blood T cells in healthy people across ages. Combining a sample-barcoded 5' primer with a J-beta primer mix, a second PCR ran for 7 to 11 cycles. TCRdb reprocessed the 5' RACE reads with MiXCR, giving one entry per CDR3 protein. Of approximately 800,000 distinct CDR3 sequences detected, less than 70% appear once; the ten largest clones hold approximately 41%. Sequenced material: blood. The receptors were gathered from a man older than 75 in good health.

The V and J genes are TRBV6-5 and TRBJ1-1; no clear D gene. CDR1 and CDR2 (germline): MNHEY, SVGAGI. This CDR3 spans 13 amino acids. V was clipped by 0 bases and J by 6 bases, with 8 bases between them. This CDR3 reads CASSYSSGSEAFF. CDR3 nucleotide sequence: TGTGCCAGCAGTTACTCGTCGGGATCTGAAGCTTTCTTT.

The V and J genes are TRBV6-5 and TRBJ2-3; TRBD2 is a possible D gene (5 bases). Trimming removed 6 bases at V and 14 bases at J, with 21 bases between. CDR1 is MNHEY, CDR2 SVGAGI, per germline. This CDR3 contains 13 residues. CDR3 DNA sequence: TGTGCCAGCAGCCAGAGGGATCGCAGATACGCGTATTTT. Translating gives CASSQRDRRYAYF.

The chain couples TRBV7-2 to TRBJ1-1; D uncertain. The CDR3 is 14 amino acids. V shed 5 bases and J shed 5 bases, with 15 bases lying between them. Looked up from germline, CDR1 is SGHTA and CDR2 is FQGNSA. Here the CDR3 DNA reads TGTGCCAGCAGCCCCGCGGCGGTGGGGACTGAAGCTTTCTTT. Translation: CASSPAAVGTEAFF.

This clonotype was seen once. The CDR3 nucleotides are TGTGCCAGCAGCCCCGGGACTAGCGGGCCCCAAGAGACCCAGTACTTC. Amino acid sequence: CASSPGTSGPQETQYF. V usage is TRBV7-2 and J usage is TRBJ2-7; 12 bases are a match to TRBD2. The J call could be wrong; TRBJ2-5 is a better fit for the DNA end. CDR1 and CDR2 (germline): SGHTA, FQGNSA. This CDR3 region has 16 residues.

A remark on this clonotype: Mismatch with germline at one junction end may stem from a read error. The chain employs TRBV24-1 and TRBJ1-1, with TRBD1 matching 7 bases. In germline, CDR1 is KGHDR, CDR2 SFDVKD. This CDR3 has 14 amino acids. CDR3 in DNA: TGTGCCACCAGGGGGACAGCTCAAGGATCCCGAGCTTTTTTT. This sequence encodes CATRGTAQGSRAFF.